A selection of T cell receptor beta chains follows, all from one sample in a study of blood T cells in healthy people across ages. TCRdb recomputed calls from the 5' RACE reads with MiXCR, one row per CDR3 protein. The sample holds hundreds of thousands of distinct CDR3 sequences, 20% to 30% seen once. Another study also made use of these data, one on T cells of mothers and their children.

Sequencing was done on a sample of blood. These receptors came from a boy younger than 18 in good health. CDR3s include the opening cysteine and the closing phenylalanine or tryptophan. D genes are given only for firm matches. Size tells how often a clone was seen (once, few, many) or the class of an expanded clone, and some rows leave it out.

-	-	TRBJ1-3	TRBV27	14	TGTGCCAGCTCGTTAGGGTTCTCTGGAAACACCATATATTTT	CASSLGFSGNTIYF
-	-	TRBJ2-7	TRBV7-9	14	TGTGCCAGCAGCTTAGCGGGGGGTCCCCACGAGCAGTACTTC	CASSLAGGPHEQYF
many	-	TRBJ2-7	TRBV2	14	TGTGCCAGCAGTTACTTAAGCTCCCTCTACGAGCAGTACTTC	CASSYLSSLYEQYF
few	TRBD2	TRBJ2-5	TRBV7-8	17	TGTGCCAGCAGCTTAGCGGGGGGGGCTAGCGGGGGAGAGACCCAGTACTTC	CASSLAGGASGGETQYF
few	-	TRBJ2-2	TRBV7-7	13	TGTGCTAGCAGCACCCGGGAAACCGGGGAGCTGTTTTTT	CASSTRETGELFF
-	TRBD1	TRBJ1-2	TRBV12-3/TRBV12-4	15	TGTGCCAGCAGCTTACAGGGGGGCAGACTCTATGGCTACACCTTC	CASSLQGGRLYGYTF
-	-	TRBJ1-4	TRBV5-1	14	TGCGCCAGCAGCCGGACAGACCCTAATGAAAAACTGTTTTTT	CASSRTDPNEKLFF
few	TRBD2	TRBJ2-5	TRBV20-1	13	TGCAGTGCCCCGGGACTAGCGGAAGAGACCCAGTACTTC	CSAPGLAEETQYF
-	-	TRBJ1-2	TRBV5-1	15	TGCGCCAGCAGCGTGGAGGCGGGACGGATCTATGGCTACACCTTC	CASSVEAGRIYGYTF
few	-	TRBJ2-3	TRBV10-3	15	TGTGCCATCAGTGAGGGGGAAGGCAGCACAGATACGCAGTATTTT	CAISEGEGSTDTQYF
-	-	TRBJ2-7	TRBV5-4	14	TGTGCCAGCAGCTTCCCCGACAGATCCTACGAGCAGTACTTC	CASSFPDRSYEQYF
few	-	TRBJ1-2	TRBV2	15	TGTGCCAGCAGTGAAGCGGGGGGGGGAGGAAAAGGCTACACCTTC	CASSEAGGGGKGYTF
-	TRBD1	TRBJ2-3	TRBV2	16	TGTGCCAGCAGTGATTGGACAGGGCTAAGGACAGATACGCAGTATTTT	CASSDWTGLRTDTQYF
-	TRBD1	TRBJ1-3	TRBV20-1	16	TGCAGTGCTAGAGAGACAGGGACTAACTCTGGAAACACCATATATTTT	CSARETGTNSGNTIYF
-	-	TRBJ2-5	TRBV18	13	TGTGCCAGCTCATACCAGGGTACAGAGACCCAGTACTTC	CASSYQGTETQYF
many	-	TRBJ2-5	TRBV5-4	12	TGTGCCAGCAGCTCCATGGGCGAGACCCAGTACTTC	CASSSMGETQYF
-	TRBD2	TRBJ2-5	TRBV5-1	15	TGCGCCAGCAGCTTGACGCTAGCGGGAAAAGAGACCCAGTACTTC	CASSLTLAGKETQYF
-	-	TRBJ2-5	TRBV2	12	TGTGCCAGTGCCCGGGGCGAGGCGACCCAGTACTTC	CASARGEATQYF
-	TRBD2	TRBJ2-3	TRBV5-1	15	TGCGCCAGCAGCTTGGATCTAGCGGGGGAGGATACGCAGTATTTT	CASSLDLAGEDTQYF
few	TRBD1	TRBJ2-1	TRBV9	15	TGTGCCAGCAGCGTAGTGGGACAGGGAAATAATGAGCAGTTCTTC	CASSVVGQGNNEQFF
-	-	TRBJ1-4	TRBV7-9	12	TGTGCCACGGACGGGGGTGTTGAAAAACTGTTTTTT	CATDGGVEKLFF
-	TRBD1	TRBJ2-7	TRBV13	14	TGTGCCAGCAGAACCGGGACAGGGGCCCCCGAGCAGTACTTC	CASRTGTGAPEQYF
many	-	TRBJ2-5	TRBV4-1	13	TGCGCCAGCAGCCAAGCAGGGGCCGAGACCCAGTACTTC	CASSQAGAETQYF
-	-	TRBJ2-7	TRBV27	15	TGTGCCAGCAGTTTGTCCGTAGCCGGGGGTAACGAGCAGTACTTC	CASSLSVAGGNEQYF
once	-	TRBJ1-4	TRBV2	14	TGTGCCAGCAGGGAGGTGGGGACGGGTGAAAAACTGTTTTTT	CASREVGTGEKLFF
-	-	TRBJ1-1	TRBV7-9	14	TGTGCCAGCAGCGGGACCCAAGCCGACACTGAAGCTTTCTTT	CASSGTQADTEAFF
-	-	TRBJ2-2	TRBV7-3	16	TGTGCCAGCAGCCTAAGTGGTGGCAGACCCACCGGGGAGCTGTTTTTT	CASSLSGGRPTGELFF
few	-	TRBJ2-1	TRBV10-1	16	TGCGCCAGCAGTGAGTCGAAAGGGAGCTCCTACAATGAGCAGTTCTTC	CASSESKGSSYNEQFF
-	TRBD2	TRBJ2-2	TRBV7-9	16	TGTGCCAGCAGCTTCGGACTAGCTAAGAACACCGGGGAGCTGTTTTTT	CASSFGLAKNTGELFF
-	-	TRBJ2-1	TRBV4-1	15	TGCGCCAGCAGCCAAGACCCAACTTCCTTGGTGGAGCAGTTCTTC	CASSQDPTSLVEQFF
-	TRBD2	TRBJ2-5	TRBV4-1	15	TGCGCCGGCAGCCTCACTGGGACTAGCACTGAGACCCAGTACTTC	CAGSLTGTSTETQYF
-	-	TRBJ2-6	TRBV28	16	TGTGCCAGCAGTTTATCAGGGGTCTCTGGGGCCAACGTCCTGACTTTC	CASSLSGVSGANVLTF
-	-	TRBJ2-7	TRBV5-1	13	TGCGCCAGCAGCCAGACAGGTAGCCACGAGCAGTACTTC	CASSQTGSHEQYF
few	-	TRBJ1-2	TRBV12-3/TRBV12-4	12	TGTGCCAGCAGTTTTAGTGGGGTTGGCTACACCTTC	CASSFSGVGYTF
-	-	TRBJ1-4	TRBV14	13	TGTGCCAGCAGCCGAAATGCTAATGAAAAACTGTTTTTT	CASSRNANEKLFF
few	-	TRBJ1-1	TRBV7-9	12	TGTGCCAGCAGCCCGGAGCGGACTGAAGCTTTCTTT	CASSPERTEAFF
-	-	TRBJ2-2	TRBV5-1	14	TGCGCCAGCAGCTTGAGTTGGGACACCGGGGAGCTGTTTTTT	CASSLSWDTGELFF
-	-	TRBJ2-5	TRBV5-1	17	TGCGCCAGCAGCCTGGAGGGTGACAGGGCACTCCAAGAGACCCAGTACTTC	CASSLEGDRALQETQYF
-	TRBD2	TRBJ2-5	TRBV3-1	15	TGTGCCAGCAGTCATCAGACTAGCGGGGTAGAGACCCAGTACTTC	CASSHQTSGVETQYF
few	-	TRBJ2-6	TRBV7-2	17	TGTGCCAGCAGCTTAGGCCCTCCGGGGGCTGGGGCCAACGTCCTGACTTTC	CASSLGPPGAGANVLTF
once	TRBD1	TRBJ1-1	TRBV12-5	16	TGTGCTAGTGGTTTAGGACAGGCGATTCTGAACACTGAAGCTTTCTTT	CASGLGQAILNTEAFF
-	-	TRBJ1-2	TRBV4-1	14	TGCGCCAGCAGCCAAGATTACGGCAACTATGGCTACACCTTC	CASSQDYGNYGYTF
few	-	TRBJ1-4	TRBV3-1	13	TGTGCCAGCAGCCAAGATGGATGGGAAAAACTGTTTTTT	CASSQDGWEKLFF
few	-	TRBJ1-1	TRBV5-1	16	TGCGCCAACAGCTTCGTTGGAGCGTCCAAGAACACTGAAGCTTTCTTT	CANSFVGASKNTEAFF
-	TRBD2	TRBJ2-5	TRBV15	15	TGTGCCACCAGCTGGGCTAGCGGGGATGGAGGGACCCAGTACTTC	CATSWASGDGGTQYF
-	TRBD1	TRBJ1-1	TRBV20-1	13	TGCAGTGGCAGGGGGGACAGCAACACTGAAGCTTTCTTT	CSGRGDSNTEAFF
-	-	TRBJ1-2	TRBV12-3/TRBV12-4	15	TGTGCCAGCAGTGGACAGAGCCTATCGGGCTACGGCTACACCTTC	CASSGQSLSGYGYTF
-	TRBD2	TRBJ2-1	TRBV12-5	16	TGTGCTAGTGTTTCCCCTGCGGGGGGCCGCGACAATGAGCAGTTCTTC	CASVSPAGGRDNEQFF
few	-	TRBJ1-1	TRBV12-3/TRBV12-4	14	TGTGCCAGCAGTCTCAATTCCTTGGACACTGAAGCTTTCTTT	CASSLNSLDTEAFF
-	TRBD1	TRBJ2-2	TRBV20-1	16	TGCAGTGCCAAGACCGGGACAGGGGGTTTATCGGGGGAGCTGTTTTTT	CSAKTGTGGLSGELFF
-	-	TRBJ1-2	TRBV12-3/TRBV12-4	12	TGTGCCAGCAGTCAACTAGGATATGGCTACACCTTC	CASSQLGYGYTF
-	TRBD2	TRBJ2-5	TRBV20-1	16	TGCAGTGCTAGAGTGGGAGCTAGCGGGGGTGGGGGAACCCAGTACTTC	CSARVGASGGGGTQYF
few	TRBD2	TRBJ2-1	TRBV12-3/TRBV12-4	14	TGTGCCAGCAGCAGCGGGGGGGCGGGCAATGAGCAGTTCTTC	CASSSGGAGNEQFF
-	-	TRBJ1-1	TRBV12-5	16	TGTGCTAGTGGTTTGGTACTTGGGGGGCAGAGCACTGAAGCTTTCTTT	CASGLVLGGQSTEAFF
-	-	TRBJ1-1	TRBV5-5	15	TGTGCCAGCAGCCCTCTAGGGGGAGCGGGGACTGAAGCTTTCTTT	CASSPLGGAGTEAFF